This TCR beta chain was found in a study of identical twins. This clonotype has at least ten counts. V gave up 6 bases and J gave up 10 bases; unmatched junction bases: 3. Germline V gives CDR1 LGHDT, CDR2 YNNKEL (reference sequence). The CDR3 sequence is 11 residues long. MiXCR was run by TCRdb on the 5' RACE reads, yielding one entry per CDR3 protein. The sample holds under 1 million distinct CDR3 sequences; 10% to 15% are singletons and the top ten take 1.5% to 2%. These data were likewise used in another study, on yellow fever vaccine responses in identical twins.

This clonotype originated in a woman aged 18-29 years in good health. The rearrangement links TRBV3-1 to TRBJ2-1; 7 nucleotides line up with TRBD2. Sequenced input: PBMCs. The CDR3 reads CASSHGGEQFF. The DNA of the CDR3 is TGTGCCAGCAGTCACGGGGGGGAGCAGTTCTTC.